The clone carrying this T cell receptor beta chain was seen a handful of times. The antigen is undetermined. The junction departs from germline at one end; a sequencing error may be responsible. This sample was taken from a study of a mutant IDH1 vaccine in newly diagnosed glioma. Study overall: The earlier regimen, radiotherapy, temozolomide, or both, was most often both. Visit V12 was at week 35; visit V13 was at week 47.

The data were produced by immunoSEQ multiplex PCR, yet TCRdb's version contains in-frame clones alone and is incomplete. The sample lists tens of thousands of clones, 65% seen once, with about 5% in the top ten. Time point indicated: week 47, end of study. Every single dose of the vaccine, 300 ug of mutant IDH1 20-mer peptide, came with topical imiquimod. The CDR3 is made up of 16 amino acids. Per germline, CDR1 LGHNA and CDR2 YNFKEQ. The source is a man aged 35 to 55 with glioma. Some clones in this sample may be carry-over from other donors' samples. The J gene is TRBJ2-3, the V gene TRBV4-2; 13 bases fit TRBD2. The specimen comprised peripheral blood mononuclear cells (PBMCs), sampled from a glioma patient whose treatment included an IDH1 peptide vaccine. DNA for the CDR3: TGTGCCAGCACCCAAGGACTAGCGGGGGCAGGTGATACGCAGTATTTT. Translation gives CASTQGLAGAGDTQYF.